What follows describes a single T cell receptor beta chain. Its matching antigen is unknown. Each 10 ml fresh peripheral blood draw supplied the PBMCs. The data stem from a study of T cells in Graves' hyperthyroidism and ophthalmopathy. Study-level results: Prediction of ophthalmopathy progression came a median around 6 months pre-onset.

Researchers took RNA transcripts and amplified the TCR beta CDR3 regions from them. The TCR CDR3 was amplified in a first-round RT-PCR using the HTBI primer set. TCRdb fed the multiplex PCR reads into MiXCR, producing one record per CDR3 protein. The table lists around 290,000 distinct CDR3 sequences, 10% to 15% of them singletons. Deletions cut 3 bases from V and 5 bases from J, with 20 bases between. There are 17 residues in the CDR3. The germline CDR1 and CDR2 sequences are LGHNA and YNFKEQ. This chain joins TRBV4-2 and TRBJ2-1, with a weak D call TRBD2 (6 bases). The material sequenced was blood. The sequence came from a young woman with Graves' hyperthyroidism that later progressed to Graves' ophthalmopathy. The CDR3, as DNA: TGTGCCAGCAGCCATGGAGAGCTGACTAGTCCAAACAATGAGCAGTTCTTC. Translating gives CASSHGELTSPNNEQFF.